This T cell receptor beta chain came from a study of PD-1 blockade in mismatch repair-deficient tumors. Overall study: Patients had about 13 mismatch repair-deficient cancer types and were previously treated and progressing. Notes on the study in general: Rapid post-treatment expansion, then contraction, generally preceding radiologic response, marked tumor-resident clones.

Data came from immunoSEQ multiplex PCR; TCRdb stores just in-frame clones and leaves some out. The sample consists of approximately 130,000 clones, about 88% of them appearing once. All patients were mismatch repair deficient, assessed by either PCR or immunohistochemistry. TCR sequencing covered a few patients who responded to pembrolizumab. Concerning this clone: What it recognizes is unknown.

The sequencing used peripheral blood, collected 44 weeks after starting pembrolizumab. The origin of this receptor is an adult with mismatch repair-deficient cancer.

The CDR3 region has the DNA TGTGCCATCAGGACCTCGGGAGAAGGTACGCAGTATTTT. Protein product: CAIRTSGEGTQYF. The gene calls are TRBV10-3 and TRBJ2-3; D possibly corresponds to TRBD2 (6 bases). Per the germline V gene, CDR1 is ENHRY and CDR2 is SYGVKD. The length of the CDR3 is 13 residues. Trimming removed 6 bases from V and 8 bases from J, with 15 bases in between.